This paragraph reports one T cell receptor (beta chain). The data belong to a study of control samples from healthy donors and cancer patients. This table comes from immunoSEQ multiplex PCR, and its TCRdb copy is limited to in-frame clones, with some not included. The sample has approximately 100,000 clones, 80% to 90% seen once. This clonotype was sampled from a man in his thirties or forties in good health. The sequencing sample was made of blood.

In DNA form, the CDR3 reads TGTGCCAGCAGCTTAGGGGGGACAGGGAGGGAAAAACTGTTTTTT. The encoded protein is CASSLGGTGREKLFF. The V gene is TRBV7-6, the J gene TRBJ1-4; TRBD1 agrees at 9 bases. The CDR3 is 15 residues long. Germline CDR1 is SGHVS and CDR2 is FNYEAQ. J gave up 8 bases and V 1 base, and 5 bases lay outside the gene matches.